This is a list of T cell receptor beta chains from one sample in a study of T-cell reconstitution after alpha-beta-depleted transplantation in children. TCRdb used MiXCR to reprocess the PCR reads, holding one entry per CDR3 protein. The table shows some 490,000 distinct CDR3 sequences, with around 12% occurring only once. Specimen: PBMCs from the stem cell graft donor, collected from the stem cell graft. These TCRs come from a human donor who donated a stem cell graft to a child with combined immunodeficiency. Each CDR3 is given with its conserved first and last residue. Fields, in order: V gene, D gene, clone size, J gene, CDR3 DNA, CDR3 protein. A D gene is named only where the DNA matches it firmly. For some rows the clone size is stated as once, few or many, or as a class when expanded; others skip it.

>TRBV5-1|NA|many|TRBJ2-7
TGCGCCAGCAGCATCAGAGCCTACGAGCAGTACTTC
CASSIRAYEQYF
>TRBV7-9|NA|NA|TRBJ2-3
TGTGCCAGCAGCTTAGTGGGAGCTAGCACAGATACGCAGTATTTT
CASSLVGASTDTQYF
>TRBV4-3|TRBD2|NA|TRBJ2-1
TGCGCCAGCAGCACACTAGCGGGAGGGCCCCTCATGACGCAGTTCTTC
CASSTLAGGPLMTQFF
>TRBV10-3|NA|few|TRBJ2-1
TGTGCCATCAGTCCTCAAATAGGGCGGGGTTCTTACAATGAGCAGTTCTTC
CAISPQIGRGSYNEQFF
>TRBV11-2|NA|few|TRBJ1-3
TGTGCCAGCAGCTTCATCGGTACAGAGGGAAACACCATATATTTT
CASSFIGTEGNTIYF
>TRBV7-2|NA|many|TRBJ2-7
TGTGCCAGCAGCTTCACCAGGGCGGGCGAGCAGTACTTC
CASSFTRAGEQYF
>TRBV4-3|NA|few|TRBJ2-5
TGCGCCAGCAGCCAAGAATCGGGGGGCCGGGAGACCCAGTACTTC
CASSQESGGRETQYF
>TRBV7-2|NA|NA|TRBJ1-5
TGTGCCAGCAGTCAGGAGGGGGGCGCGGGTAATCAGCCCCAGCATTTT
CASSQEGGAGNQPQHF
>TRBV5-1|TRBD2|few|TRBJ2-3
TGCGCCAGCAGCTTGGGACTAGCGGGAGTCGGGGATACGCAGTATTTT
CASSLGLAGVGDTQYF
>TRBV7-9|NA|few|TRBJ2-3
TGTGCCAGCAGCTCAAACCGGGCAGATACGCAGTATTTT
CASSSNRADTQYF
>TRBV27|TRBD1|many|TRBJ1-6
TGTGCCAGCAGTTTGGCAGGGGGCGGTTCACCCCTCCACTTT
CASSLAGGGSPLHF
>TRBV7-6|TRBD2|NA|TRBJ2-1
TGTGCCAGCAGCCGACTAGCATCCTACAATGAGCAGTTCTTC
CASSRLASYNEQFF
>TRBV5-1|NA|many|TRBJ2-7
TGCGCCAGCAGCTTGGAGGCAGACTACGAGCAGTACTTC
CASSLEADYEQYF
>TRBV7-3|TRBD2|few|TRBJ2-1
TGTGCCAGCAGCACAACGGGACTAGCGATAGGCAATGAGCAGTTCTTC
CASSTTGLAIGNEQFF
>TRBV25-1|NA|NA|TRBJ1-3
TGTGCCAGCAGGGGGCTTGGAAACACCATATATTTT
CASRGLGNTIYF
>TRBV20-1|TRBD1|NA|TRBJ1-2
TGCAGTGCGGGGACAGGGCTAGGGAATGGCTACACCTTC
CSAGTGLGNGYTF
>TRBV6-5|NA|NA|TRBJ2-1
TGTGCCAGCAGCTTACTCGTGGGTAGGGATGGTGAGCAGTTCTTC
CASSLLVGRDGEQFF
>TRBV6-1|TRBD1|NA|TRBJ2-7
TGTGCCAGCAGTCAGCGGCGGCCGGACAGGGGGTCCTACGAGCAGTACTTC
CASSQRRPDRGSYEQYF
>TRBV29-1|NA|many|TRBJ2-7
TGCAGCGTCCCCGTGGGTAGCTCCTACGAGCAGTACTTC
CSVPVGSSYEQYF
>TRBV4-1|NA|few|TRBJ2-2
TGCGCCAGCAGCCAAGTGGCCCAGAACACCGGGGAGCTGTTTTTT
CASSQVAQNTGELFF
>TRBV12-3/TRBV12-4|NA|NA|TRBJ2-1
TGTGCCAGCAGTTTTTGGGAGAAACCGGATGAGCAGTTCTTC
CASSFWEKPDEQFF
>TRBV6-5|TRBD2|many|TRBJ2-5
TGTGCCAGCAGTTCTATAGCGGGGCTCGGGGGGACCCAGTACTTC
CASSSIAGLGGTQYF
>TRBV12-3/TRBV12-4|NA|NA|TRBJ2-1
TGTGCCAGCAGTTTAGTCGGGGGCCCGGGGGCCCTCAATGAGCAGTTCTTC
CASSLVGGPGALNEQFF
>TRBV7-9|TRBD1|NA|TRBJ2-7
TGTGCCAGCAGCTTAGGGACAGGGGGCTTTACCTACGAGCAGTACTTC
CASSLGTGGFTYEQYF
>TRBV29-1|NA|many|TRBJ2-7
TGCAGCGTTGAGTCGACGGCGGGCGAGCAGTACTTC
CSVESTAGEQYF
>TRBV3-1|TRBD2|NA|TRBJ2-3
TGTGCCAGCAGCCAAGGGACTAGCGGGTTGAGCACAGATACGCAGTATTTT
CASSQGTSGLSTDTQYF
>TRBV28|TRBD1|NA|TRBJ2-7
TGTGCCAGCGCCACTCAGGACAGGTGGGGCTACGAGCAGTACTTC
CASATQDRWGYEQYF
>TRBV20-1|TRBD2|NA|TRBJ2-1
TGCAGTGCCAGAGACGAGCGGGAGGGATACAATGAGCAGTTCTTC
CSARDEREGYNEQFF
>TRBV7-7|TRBD1|NA|TRBJ2-5
TGTGCTAGCAGCTTAGGGCAACGCCGGGACAGCCAAGAGACCCAGTACTTC
CASSLGQRRDSQETQYF
>TRBV6-2/TRBV6-3|NA|NA|TRBJ2-1
TGTGCCAGCAGTTACAAGGGTTACCATGAGCAGTTCTTC
CASSYKGYHEQFF
>TRBV6-2/TRBV6-3|TRBD1|few|TRBJ2-7
TGTGCCAGCAGTGACAGGGGAAAGGACTCCTACGAGCAGTACTTC
CASSDRGKDSYEQYF
>TRBV5-5|NA|many|TRBJ2-3
TGTGCCAGCAGCTTGGGGGAAACTAGCACAGATACGCAGTATTTT
CASSLGETSTDTQYF
>TRBV5-1|NA|few|TRBJ1-6
TGCGCCAGCAGCTTGAGTCCGGACGGGGGAAGTTCACCCCTCCACTTT
CASSLSPDGGSSPLHF
>TRBV7-2|NA|few|TRBJ2-7
TGTGCCAGCAGCTTAGTCGGGACACTCCACTTC
CASSLVGTLHF
>TRBV12-3/TRBV12-4|NA|many|TRBJ2-6
TGTGCCAGCAGCCTTTCTGGGGCCAACGTCCTGACTTTC
CASSLSGANVLTF
>TRBV20-1|NA|NA|TRBJ2-5
TGCAGTGCCATGGGGGGGCGGGGTTTCCAAGAGACCCAGTACTTC
CSAMGGRGFQETQYF
>TRBV30|TRBD1|NA|TRBJ2-6
TGTGCCTGGACCTTGCGTCGAGGGGGCGGCTCTGGGGCCAACGTCCTGACTTTC
CAWTLRRGGGSGANVLTF
>TRBV6-1|NA|NA|TRBJ1-1
TGTGCCAGCAGTGACGAATCCAGGGCGAACACTGAAGCTTTCTTT
CASSDESRANTEAFF
>TRBV28|NA|few|TRBJ2-7
TGTGCCAGCAGTTTATCAGGATTCTACGAGCAGTACTTC
CASSLSGFYEQYF
>TRBV21-1|NA|NA|TRBJ2-5
TGTGCCAGCAGCCGCCCCTCCGGGACAGGGGAAGAGACCCAGTACTTC
CASSRPSGTGEETQYF
>TRBV7-2|TRBD2|NA|TRBJ2-1
TGTGCCAGCAGCGAGAGCGGGGGCTACAATGAGCAGTTCTTC
CASSESGGYNEQFF
>TRBV27|NA|few|TRBJ1-2
TGTGCCAGCAGTTTTGGGGTTGACTATGGCTACACCTTC
CASSFGVDYGYTF
>TRBV5-1|NA|NA|TRBJ1-2
TGCGCCAGCAGCTCTACCGACCCAGCTAACTATGGCTACACCTTC
CASSSTDPANYGYTF
>TRBV29-1|TRBD1|many|TRBJ2-3
TGCAGCGTCGGGAAACAGGGGATTCGTACGCAGTATTTT
CSVGKQGIRTQYF
>TRBV7-8|NA|few|TRBJ1-6
TGTGCCAGCAGCTTGCTGAGGACTAGCTCCTATAATTCACCCCTCCACTTT
CASSLLRTSSYNSPLHF
>TRBV7-9|TRBD1|NA|TRBJ2-1
TGTGCCAGCAGCTCGGGACAGTCCCCTGAGCAGTTCTTC
CASSSGQSPEQFF
>TRBV6-6|TRBD1|NA|TRBJ2-7
TGTGCCAGCAGCGACAGGGGGCTCGACGAGCAGTACTTC
CASSDRGLDEQYF
>TRBV9|TRBD2|NA|TRBJ2-1
TGTGCCAGCAGCACGGGGCGGGGGGCCTACAATGAGCAGTTCTTC
CASSTGRGAYNEQFF
>TRBV12-3/TRBV12-4|TRBD2|many|TRBJ2-2
TGTGCCAGCAGTTTATTTCTAGCGGTGAATACCGGGGAGCTGTTTTTT
CASSLFLAVNTGELFF
>TRBV5-1|NA|few|TRBJ2-5
TGCGCCAGCAGCTTGTCCGTTATGGCCCCAGAGACCCAGTACTTC
CASSLSVMAPETQYF
>TRBV4-3|NA|many|TRBJ2-2
TGCGCCAGCAGCCAGAGAACGAACACCGGGGAGCTGTTTTTT
CASSQRTNTGELFF
>TRBV3-1|NA|NA|TRBJ2-7
TGTGCCAGCAGCCAAGATCCCTCCGAGCAGTACTTC
CASSQDPSEQYF
>TRBV7-2|TRBD1|NA|TRBJ1-2
TGTGCCAGCAGCCCGACGGGACAGGGGTATGGCTACACCTTC
CASSPTGQGYGYTF